This T cell receptor (beta chain) was sequenced during a study of CD8+ T cells in alopecia areata. Study overall: For 6 to 18 months, tofacitinib was taken, and 6 months off drug followed.

The CDR3 runs 15 residues. V was trimmed by 0 bases and J by 6 bases, leaving 14 bases between them. CDR1 and CDR2 from the germline V gene are SGHAT and FQNNGV. RNA extraction was followed by reverse transcription into cDNA, which acted as the sequencing template. The repertoire was sequenced with immunoSEQ multiplex PCR; TCRdb's copy has only in-frame clones and lacks some. This table holds about 150,000 clones, around 87% found once. As part of sample collection, lesional scalp punch biopsies and peripheral blood were taken from alopecia areata patients. The TCR was taken from a human donor with alopecia areata. Sequenced here: CD8+ T cells sorted from blood, sampled at week 0. This rearrangement joins TRBV11-2 to TRBJ1-2, with D possibly TRBD1 on 6 matching bases. DNA for the CDR3: TGTGCCAGCAGCTTAGATTCACCGGGGGCGCATGGCTACACCTTC. Protein: CASSLDSPGAHGYTF.